Listed below are T cell receptor beta chains from one sample, sequenced in a study of Ad26.COV2.S vaccination and SARS-CoV-2 variants. TCRdb's copy holds only in-frame clones and misses some; the assay was immunoSEQ multiplex PCR. The repertoire holds about 390,000 clones, with around 92% as singletons. Sequenced material: peripheral blood, taken in a trial of Ad26.COV2.S vaccine versus placebo. The receptors here all came from a person aged 18-60 years who received the Ad26.COV2.S COVID-19 vaccine or a placebo. CDR3s include the opening cysteine and the closing phenylalanine or tryptophan. A D gene is named only where the DNA matches it firmly. The size field is filled for only some rows; it gives once, few, many or a size class.

clone size: .; D gene: .; V gene: TRBV3-1/TRBV3-2; J gene: TRBJ1-2; CDR3 protein: CASSQGMGGGRGYGYTF; CDR3 DNA: TGTGCCAGCAGCCAAGGGATGGGTGGAGGCCGCGGGTATGGCTACACCTTC
clone size: once; D gene: .; V gene: TRBV4-3; J gene: TRBJ1-1; CDR3 protein: CASSQVGATHTEAFF; CDR3 DNA: TGCGCCAGCAGCCAAGTCGGAGCGACGCACACTGAAGCTTTCTTT
clone size: .; D gene: .; V gene: TRBV4-3; J gene: TRBJ1-5; CDR3 protein: CASSQDHSDSNQPQHF; CDR3 DNA: TGCGCCAGCAGCCAAGATCACAGCGATAGCAATCAGCCCCAGCATTTT
clone size: .; D gene: .; V gene: TRBV9; J gene: TRBJ1-1; CDR3 protein: CASSAPGAGLNTEAFF; CDR3 DNA: TGTGCCAGCAGCGCCCCCGGGGCAGGGCTCAACACTGAAGCTTTCTTT
clone size: .; D gene: .; V gene: TRBV29-1; J gene: TRBJ1-2; CDR3 protein: CSVDAGSGYTF; CDR3 DNA: TGCAGCGTTGACGCAGGGAGTGGCTACACCTTC
clone size: .; D gene: .; V gene: TRBV6-5; J gene: TRBJ2-7; CDR3 protein: CASRPSDWSSYEQYF; CDR3 DNA: TGTGCCAGCAGACCATCGGACTGGAGCTCCTACGAGCAGTACTTC
clone size: .; D gene: .; V gene: TRBV2; J gene: TRBJ1-4; CDR3 protein: CASNLSGEKLFF; CDR3 DNA: TGTGCCAGCAACCTTTCCGGCGAAAAACTGTTTTTT
clone size: .; D gene: TRBD2; V gene: TRBV28; J gene: TRBJ2-3; CDR3 protein: CASSFTTSGGAEVGTDTQYF; CDR3 DNA: TGTGCCAGCAGTTTTACGACTAGCGGGGGGGCAGAGGTGGGCACAGATACGCAGTATTTT
clone size: .; D gene: TRBD1; V gene: TRBV4-1; J gene: TRBJ2-5; CDR3 protein: CASRRTGLGEETQYF; CDR3 DNA: TGCGCCAGCAGACGGACAGGGCTGGGGGAAGAGACCCAGTACTTC
clone size: few; D gene: TRBD2; V gene: TRBV12-3/TRBV12-4; J gene: TRBJ2-1; CDR3 protein: CASRTTSGGIQFF; CDR3 DNA: TGTGCCAGCAGAACTACTAGCGGGGGCATCCAGTTCTTC
clone size: .; D gene: .; V gene: TRBV9; J gene: TRBJ1-1; CDR3 protein: CASSANVGNTEAFF; CDR3 DNA: TGTGCCAGCAGCGCAAATGTGGGGAACACTGAAGCTTTCTTT
clone size: .; D gene: TRBD2; V gene: TRBV5-1; J gene: TRBJ2-3; CDR3 protein: CASSRLAGTDTQYF; CDR3 DNA: TGCGCCAGCAGCAGACTAGCGGGGACAGATACGCAGTATTTT
clone size: .; D gene: TRBD1; V gene: TRBV5-5; J gene: TRBJ2-7; CDR3 protein: CASSQTGWEQYF; CDR3 DNA: TGTGCCAGCAGCCAGACAGGGTGGGAGCAGTACTTC
clone size: .; D gene: .; V gene: TRBV20-1; J gene: TRBJ1-2; CDR3 protein: CSASVQGGYGYTF; CDR3 DNA: TGCAGTGCTAGTGTACAGGGCGGCTATGGCTACACCTTC
clone size: .; D gene: TRBD1; V gene: TRBV7-9; J gene: TRBJ1-1; CDR3 protein: CASSSAGGRLNTEAFF; CDR3 DNA: TGTGCCAGCAGCTCGGCAGGGGGCAGGTTGAACACTGAAGCTTTCTTT
clone size: .; D gene: .; V gene: TRBV5-1; J gene: TRBJ1-2; CDR3 protein: CASSLQGGDYGYTF; CDR3 DNA: TGCGCCAGCAGCTTGCAGGGAGGGGACTATGGCTACACCTTC
clone size: .; D gene: TRBD1; V gene: TRBV5-1; J gene: TRBJ1-4; CDR3 protein: CASSLAGQVYEKLFF; CDR3 DNA: TGCGCCAGCAGCTTGGCGGGACAGGTTTATGAAAAACTGTTTTTT
clone size: .; D gene: .; V gene: TRBV12-3/TRBV12-4; J gene: TRBJ1-5; CDR3 protein: CASSFAGNQPQHF; CDR3 DNA: TGTGCCAGCAGTTTCGCAGGCAATCAGCCCCAGCATTTT
clone size: .; D gene: .; V gene: TRBV11-2; J gene: TRBJ2-2; CDR3 protein: CASTQTGELATGELFF; CDR3 DNA: TGTGCCAGCACCCAAACGGGGGAGTTAGCCACCGGGGAGCTGTTTTTT
clone size: once; D gene: .; V gene: TRBV4-2; J gene: TRBJ1-5; CDR3 protein: CASSQEGPLENQPQHF; CDR3 DNA: TGTGCCAGCAGCCAGGAGGGCCCTTTAGAAAATCAGCCCCAGCATTTT
clone size: .; D gene: .; V gene: TRBV4-1; J gene: TRBJ1-1; CDR3 protein: CASSEHHPGATEAFF; CDR3 DNA: TGCGCCAGCAGCGAGCACCACCCAGGGGCAACTGAAGCTTTCTTT
clone size: .; D gene: .; V gene: TRBV6-5; J gene: TRBJ2-1; CDR3 protein: CASHWGLGSYNEQFF; CDR3 DNA: TGCGCCAGCCATTGGGGTCTTGGCTCCTACAATGAGCAGTTCTTC
clone size: .; D gene: TRBD1; V gene: TRBV28; J gene: TRBJ1-6; CDR3 protein: CASSPPIPGQGSSPLHF; CDR3 DNA: TGTGCCAGCAGTCCCCCGATCCCGGGACAGGGTTCTTCACCCCTCCACTTT
clone size: .; D gene: .; V gene: TRBV7-2; J gene: TRBJ1-5; CDR3 protein: CASSLGDPINNQPQHF; CDR3 DNA: TGTGCCAGCAGTTTAGGGGATCCTATTAACAATCAGCCCCAGCATTTT
clone size: .; D gene: TRBD2; V gene: TRBV9; J gene: TRBJ2-5; CDR3 protein: CASSRPSGDGQETQYF; CDR3 DNA: TGTGCCAGCAGCCGCCCTAGCGGGGACGGCCAAGAGACCCAGTACTTC
clone size: .; D gene: .; V gene: TRBV3-1/TRBV3-2; J gene: TRBJ1-3; CDR3 protein: CASSRLNGGNTIYF; CDR3 DNA: TGTGCCAGCAGCCGTCTCAACGGCGGGAACACCATATATTTT
clone size: .; D gene: TRBD2; V gene: TRBV2; J gene: TRBJ2-3; CDR3 protein: CASSGWLAGCPSCTDTQYF; CDR3 DNA: TGTGCCAGCAGTGGGTGGCTAGCGGGGTGTCCCAGTTGCACAGATACGCAGTATTTT
clone size: .; D gene: TRBD1; V gene: TRBV28; J gene: TRBJ2-1; CDR3 protein: CASGRDRTYNEQFF; CDR3 DNA: TGTGCCTCCGGAAGGGACAGGACTTACAATGAGCAGTTCTTC
clone size: .; D gene: .; V gene: TRBV4-3; J gene: TRBJ1-2; CDR3 protein: CASSLSSLGRQSDGYTF; CDR3 DNA: TGCGCCAGCAGCCTATCTTCGTTGGGCAGGCAATCAGATGGCTACACCTTC
clone size: .; D gene: TRBD1; V gene: TRBV11-2; J gene: TRBJ2-1; CDR3 protein: CASSLSPTGTGVVNEQFF; CDR3 DNA: TGTGCCAGCAGCTTAAGCCCAACCGGGACAGGGGTCGTCAATGAGCAGTTCTTC
clone size: once; D gene: .; V gene: TRBV19; J gene: TRBJ1-1; CDR3 protein: CASSIMGAAEAFF; CDR3 DNA: TGTGCCAGTAGTATAATGGGAGCAGCTGAAGCTTTCTTT
clone size: .; D gene: .; V gene: TRBV6-5; J gene: TRBJ2-5; CDR3 protein: CASSHRVGETQYF; CDR3 DNA: TGTGCCAGCAGCCACAGGGTTGGTGAGACCCAGTACTTC
clone size: few; D gene: .; V gene: TRBV4-3; J gene: TRBJ2-7; CDR3 protein: CASSQDLIGSYEQYF; CDR3 DNA: TGCGCCAGCAGCCAAGACCTTATAGGCTCCTACGAGCAGTACTTC
clone size: .; D gene: .; V gene: TRBV7-9; J gene: TRBJ1-5; CDR3 protein: CASSSDSENQPQHF; CDR3 DNA: TGTGCCAGCAGCTCGGACAGTGAAAATCAGCCCCAGCATTTT
clone size: .; D gene: TRBD1; V gene: TRBV19; J gene: TRBJ1-1; CDR3 protein: CASSNTRGRYTEAFF; CDR3 DNA: TGTGCCAGTAGTAACACCAGGGGGAGGTACACTGAAGCTTTCTTT
clone size: .; D gene: .; V gene: TRBV12-3/TRBV12-4; J gene: TRBJ2-7; CDR3 protein: CASSLTAYEQYF; CDR3 DNA: TGTGCCAGCAGTTTGACCGCCTACGAGCAGTACTTC
clone size: .; D gene: .; V gene: TRBV12-3/TRBV12-4; J gene: TRBJ1-5; CDR3 protein: CASRLAQDQPQHF; CDR3 DNA: TGTGCCAGCAGACTGGCCCAAGATCAGCCCCAGCATTTT
clone size: .; D gene: .; V gene: TRBV19; J gene: TRBJ2-2; CDR3 protein: CASSSGLTGELFF; CDR3 DNA: TGTGCCAGTAGTTCAGGGCTTACCGGGGAGCTGTTTTTT
clone size: .; D gene: TRBD2; V gene: TRBV27; J gene: TRBJ2-7; CDR3 protein: CASSITLAGGFYEQYF; CDR3 DNA: TGTGCCAGCAGCATAACTCTAGCGGGGGGCTTCTACGAGCAGTACTTC
clone size: .; D gene: .; V gene: TRBV7-9; J gene: TRBJ1-2; CDR3 protein: CASSTQGLYGYTF; CDR3 DNA: TGTGCCAGCAGCACGCAGGGGCTCTATGGCTACACCTTC
clone size: .; D gene: .; V gene: TRBV4-3; J gene: TRBJ1-5; CDR3 protein: CASSQDREQPQHF; CDR3 DNA: TGCGCCAGCAGCCAAGATAGAGAGCAGCCCCAGCATTTT
clone size: .; D gene: TRBD2; V gene: TRBV11-3; J gene: TRBJ2-1; CDR3 protein: CASSLTSGGPSYNEQFF; CDR3 DNA: TGTGCCAGCAGCCTGACTAGCGGGGGGCCTTCCTACAATGAGCAGTTCTTC
clone size: once; D gene: .; V gene: TRBV7-9; J gene: TRBJ2-5; CDR3 protein: CASSLGSQETQYF; CDR3 DNA: TGTGCCAGCAGCCTGGGCAGCCAAGAGACCCAGTACTTC
clone size: .; D gene: .; V gene: TRBV7-6; J gene: TRBJ1-1; CDR3 protein: CASSTPGGFEAFF; CDR3 DNA: TGTGCCAGCAGCACCCCCGGGGGCTTCGAAGCTTTCTTT